This paragraph reports one T cell receptor beta chain. The sample holds a few counts of this clonotype. No antigen is known for it. It has no much larger one-base neighbor in the sample; base qualities were not kept. Unsorted PBMC libraries were generated from 2 million PBMCs stored in RNAlater at -80 °C until RNA extraction. The multiple sclerosis patients were enrolled in a US clinical protocol that used magnetic resonance imaging to evaluate disease progression. Peripheral blood was subjected to Ficoll-Hypaque density gradient centrifugation to isolate PBMCs, which were then cryopreserved in liquid nitrogen. The CDR1 and CDR2 encoded by the germline V gene are SGHTA and FQGNSA. The CDR3 runs 14 residues from the cysteine to the phenylalanine. The kept DNA is CDR3 alone, 42 bases in frame from the first base. The V end gives up 4 bases and the J end 11 bases, leaving 8 bases in the junction not matched to a gene.

The data were obtained in a study of neurological immune-mediated disorders (dated by TCRdb to about 2019). About the full investigation: Among the roughly 35 multiple sclerosis patients, approximately 30 had relapsing-remitting MS and 3 had secondary progressive MS. The study compared peripheral blood TCR-beta repertoires of HTLV-I-associated myelopathy (HAM/TSP) patients, multiple sclerosis patients and healthy controls using UMI-based sequencing. Alongside PBMC samples, the set of 106 TCR-beta libraries contained longitudinal samples, technical triplicates, and paired CD4+ and CD8+ T-cell subsets that had been sorted. The cohort included 60 to 75 subjects: approximately 15 with HAM/TSP, about 34 with multiple sclerosis, and 20 or so healthy controls. The full study reports these points: TCR clonal expansion was highest in HAM/TSP patients and lowest in MS patients, with MS patients falling below even healthy controls. The MS cluster showed no association with clinical or MRI features, and the authors stated that larger cohorts are needed. No identical CDR3 amino acid sequences were shared among expanded clones across subjects, suggesting private TCR-beta repertoires in all groups. In phylogenetic analysis, the repertoires of 18 of 34 MS patients grouped into a cluster of related CDR3 sequences, which suggests a possible signature at the repertoire level.

cDNA synthesis used template-switch 5'RACE with a primer carrying a 10-nucleotide random unique molecular identifier tagging each TCR transcript. Over 180 million TCR-beta sequences, covering 15-18 subjects, were produced in each sequencing run. The RNeasy kit was used for extraction of total RNA. TCR-beta VDJ regions were amplified with primers for the TCR constant region and the 5'RACE anchor, using the KAPA Real-time Library Amplification kit. Sample indexes and Illumina adaptors were added in a first PCR, and a second PCR then increased library yield. After purification with Ampure beads, the TCR product of roughly 650 bp was size-selected on a 2% E-gel SizeSelection system. Before pooling, library quality was assessed on a Bioanalyzer, concentration was determined with Qubit, and library quantification was performed with the Kapa Library Quantification kit. An Illumina HiSeq 2500 was used to sequence the libraries paired-end at 2 x 150 bp. To increase sequence diversity, about 23-30% phiX was spiked into each library pool. Turning to the authors' computational methods: The quality-filtered reads were processed with the UMI-based MiGEC pipeline, whose error correction step removed more than 80% of the raw TCR sequences. VDJ genes were aligned to IMGT germline references, and each clonotype was defined by a unique CDR3 amino acid sequence together with V-J genes. Clonal expansion, Shannon diversity and CDR3 relatedness (CalcPairwiseDistances, ClusterSamples) were evaluated with VDJtools, and phylogenetic trees were built with CLCbio workbench. A clone was classed as expanded if it had 8 or more unique UMIs, a cutoff based on coefficient-of-variation modelling across technical triplicates. TCRdb reprocessing: public reads trimmed at Q25 with fastp, clones called with MiXCR, in-frame beta chains kept. CDR3 protein duplicates are merged, each entry listing the most common genes and DNA. What appears here as the V and J calls and clone size reflects TCRdb's work, not the paper's. This sample gives tens of thousands of distinct CDR3 sequences in total; less than 4.5% of them show up just once. The ten top clones hold 1.5% to 2% of the sample.

Sequenced sample: PBMCs. This TCR derives from a man aged 25-45 years with multiple sclerosis. The chain is encoded by TRBV7-2 joined to TRBJ1-6, with 7 bases aligning to TRBD1. The DNA sequence is given as TGTGCCAGCAGCTCTACAGGGGTGAAGACACCCCTCCACTTT. Its protein product is CASSSTGVKTPLHF.